The next 23 T cell receptor beta chains were all read from a single sample in a study of prognosis after radiotherapy for stage I lung cancer. From genomic DNA, TCR beta CDR3 was amplified by two-round multiplex PCR. Amplification during the initial PCR round employed primers specific to each TRBV and TRBJ gene. TCRdb re-called the multiplex PCR reads with MiXCR, one entry per CDR3 protein. The table shows fewer than 30,000 distinct CDR3 sequences, with just over 45% occurring only once. Sequencing used PBMCs, obtained before or after stereotactic body radiation therapy (not recorded which). The source of these receptors is a donor of 50 years or more with non-small cell lung cancer.

The chain couples TRBV5-1 to TRBJ2-1; the match to TRBD1 covers 9 bases. This CDR3 spans 16 amino acids. V was pared by 5 bases and J by 8 bases, with 14 bases of the junction left unmatched. Germline CDR1 reads SGHRS; CDR2 reads YFSETQ. The CDR3 DNA reads TGCGCCAGCAGTTCGAGTCCGGGACAGGGTATGGATGAGCAGTTCTTC. Its translation: CASSSSPGQGMDEQFF.

By share of the sample, this clonotype is medium-sized. The chain carries TRBV6-2 or TRBV6-3 and TRBJ2-5; the match to TRBD1 covers 11 bases. Looked up from germline, CDR1 is MNHEY and CDR2 is SVGEGT. V trimming: 2 bases; J trimming: 4 bases; junction bases outside the gene matches: 0. This CDR3 has 14 residues. CDR3 DNA: TGTGCCAGCAGTTACGGGACAGGGGGAGAGACCCAGTACTTC. Protein: CASSYGTGGETQYF.

The genes are TRBV2 and TRBJ2-3; D might be TRBD2 (5 bases). This CDR3 has 11 amino acids. Germline assignment: CDR1 SNHLY and CDR2 FYNNEI. CDR3 in amino acids: CDRSSADTQYF. In nucleotides, the CDR3 is TGTGACAGAAGTAGCGCAGATACGCAGTATTTT.

On this clonotype itself: This could be a read error, since a much larger clone is one nucleotide away. This chain connects TRBV6-1 to TRBJ2-5; no clear D gene. The ends were cut back, 6 bases at V and 1 base at J, with 12 bases in the middle. The CDR3 extends over 14 amino acids. Germline V lookup: CDR1 MNHNS, CDR2 SASEGT. The CDR3: CASRPRAAQETQYF. CDR3 nucleotides: TGTGCCAGCAGGCCTCGGGCAGCCCAAGAGACCCAGTACTTC.

The chain recombines TRBV12-3 or TRBV12-4 with TRBJ2-1; maybe TRBD1 (6 bases). The CDR3 spans 14 residues. The germline V and J ends were trimmed by 6 bases and 8 bases, with 17 bases remaining between them. In DNA form, the CDR3 reads TGTGCCAGCAGGCTCCGTAAGGGGGTCGATGAGCAGTTCTTC. Encoded protein: CASRLRKGVDEQFF.

This clonotype is classed as large. V usage is TRBV6-5 and J usage is TRBJ2-1, with D unresolved. CDR3 length: 11 residues. In germline, CDR1 is MNHEY, CDR2 SVGAGI. The germline V and J ends were trimmed by 4 bases and 9 bases, with 7 bases remaining between them. This CDR3 reads CASSWLGEQFF. CDR3 DNA sequence: TGTGCCAGCAGTTGGTTGGGTGAGCAGTTCTTC.

The V call is TRBV12-3 or TRBV12-4, the J call TRBJ1-1, with D unclear. This CDR3 comprises 14 residues. Trimming cost V 3 bases and J 7 bases, with 15 bases left between them. CDR3 DNA: TGTGCCAGCAGTTTTACAGCCTCCTCTAATGAAGCTTTCTTT. As protein: CASSFTASSNEAFF.

Concerning this clonotype: Given a much more abundant clone one base away, this may be a read error. The J gene is TRBJ2-5, the V gene TRBV11-3; no definite D call. The CDR3 extends over 13 amino acids. V was clipped by 6 bases and J by 5 bases, with 13 bases between them. Germline V lookup: CDR1 SGHNT, CDR2 YENEEA. The CDR3 protein is CASRLGYRETQYF. The CDR3 DNA sequence: TGTGCCAGCAGATTGGGGTACCGGGAGACCCAGTACTTC.

There are many counts of this clonotype. This chain joins TRBV5-6 and TRBJ1-3; maybe TRBD1 (5 bases). Germline values: CDR1 SGHDT, CDR2 YYEEEE. Trimming removed 3 bases from V and 4 bases from J, with 14 bases in between. The CDR3 totals 15 residues. CDR3 DNA: TGTGCCAGCAGCTGGGGACGGGCTCGGGGAAACACCATATATTTT. Its translation is CASSWGRARGNTIYF.

This clonotype was seen at least ten times. With a much larger clone just one base away, this may be a read error. J is TRBJ2-7 and V is TRBV6-1; D is unclear. The germline gives CDR1 MNHNS, CDR2 SASEGT. This CDR3 is built from 14 residues. Written as DNA, the CDR3 is TGTGCCAGCAGTGAATTTGTCGCTCAATACGGGCAGTACTTC. Translating it yields CASSEFVAQYGQYF.

This clonotype showed up many times. This chain links TRBV4-1 with TRBJ1-5; the D is unclear. Between the trimmed V and J ends, which lost 1 base and 4 bases, there was a span of 8 bases. Germline assignment: CDR1 MGHRA and CDR2 YSYEKL. The CDR3 is 14 amino acids. The CDR3 reads CASSQVKGNQPQHF. The CDR3 DNA sequence: TGCGCCAGCAGCCAAGTTAAAGGGAATCAGCCCCAGCATTTT.

As to this clonotype: A far larger clone is only one base removed, so a read error is likely. V usage is TRBV6-5 and J usage is TRBJ2-3; possible D gene TRBD1, 6 bases. The CDR3 is 14 residues long. Germline assignment: CDR1 MNHEY and CDR2 SVGAGI. Trimming took off 5 bases at V and 4 bases at J, with 13 bases between the two ends. CDR3 DNA: TGTGCCAGCAGTCTAACAGGGACCCCAGATACGCAGTATTTT. Translation: CASSLTGTPDTQYF.

This clonotype came up many times. The J gene is TRBJ2-7, the V gene TRBV7-9; D gene uncertain. The V gene's germline CDR1 is SEHNR and CDR2 FQNEAQ (reference sequence). Trimming left V 5 bases short and J 6 bases short, with 8 bases between. The CDR3 is made up of 11 amino acids. The CDR3 nucleotides are TGTGCCAGCAGCCTGAACTCCGAGCAGTACTTC. It yields the protein CASSLNSEQYF.

This clonotype was counted many times. V and J are TRBV12-3 or TRBV12-4 and TRBJ1-1, with 7 bases that match TRBD1. J gave up 1 base and V 6 bases, and 2 bases lay outside the gene matches. The CDR3 contains 13 residues. CDR3 sequence reads: CASRRTGNTEAFF. Written as DNA, the CDR3 is TGTGCCAGCAGACGGACAGGGAACACTGAAGCTTTCTTT.

Note on this clonotype: A much bigger clone sits one base away, suggesting this may be a read error. The CDR3 reads CSSDTPGQETKYF. CDR3 coding DNA: TGCAGCTCAGACACTCCCGGCCAAGAGACCAAGTACTTC. The chain employs TRBV29-1 and TRBJ2-5; D unclear. This CDR3 has 13 residues. Germline V gene data show CDR1 as SQVTM and CDR2 as ANQGSEA.

V usage is TRBV18 and J usage is TRBJ2-2; no definite D call. The V gene's germline CDR1 is KGHSH and CDR2 LQKENI. The CDR3 is 13 residues long. Trimming removed 2 bases at V and 6 bases at J, with 7 bases between. For the CDR3, the DNA is TGTGCCAGCTCACCAAACGAGTCCGGGGAGCTGTTTTTT. This gives the protein CASSPNESGELFF.

In DNA, the CDR3 is TGTGCCAGCATTCCCAACACTGGTAACACCGGGGAGCTGTTTTTT. Translation gives CASIPNTGNTGELFF. The chain carries TRBV27 and TRBJ2-2, with D hard to call. Germline V gives CDR1 MNHEY, CDR2 SMNVEV (reference sequence). Trimming removed 7 bases at V and 2 bases at J, with 14 bases between. The CDR3 has 15 amino acids.

In the case of this clonotype: The junction and the germline gene differ at one end; a read error may be behind it. The J gene is TRBJ2-1, the V gene TRBV20-1, with D possibly being TRBD2 (5 bases). CDR1 is DFQATT and CDR2 is SNEGSKA in the germline V gene (reference sequence). This CDR3 has 14 amino acids. CDR3 amino acids: CSASVKSRANEQLF. The CDR3, as DNA: TGCAGTGCTAGCGTGAAATCGCGGGCGAATGAGCAGCTCTTC.

For this clonotype: With a much larger clone just one base away, this may be a read error. V and J are TRBV12-3 or TRBV12-4 and TRBJ1-3, with D maybe TRBD1 (5 bases). The CDR3 sequence is 16 residues long. This chain's CDR3 is CASKSQGAAAGNTIYF. CDR3 in DNA: TGTGCAAGCAAATCCCAAGGGGCAGCCGCTGGAAACACCATATATTTT.

This clonotype has just a few counts. A much larger clone sits a single nucleotide away, making a read error possible. The chain is built from TRBV6-2 or TRBV6-3 and TRBJ2-3, with D unresolved. Germline CDR1 MNHEY, CDR2 SVGEGT. Trimming shortened V by 0 bases and J by 4 bases, and 11 bases separated the two germline ends. CDR3 length: 15 residues. This CDR3 is CASSYSKGLADTQYF. Written as DNA, the CDR3 is TGTGCCAGCAGTTACTCGAAGGGATTGGCAGATACGCAGTATTTT.

The sample holds many counts of this clonotype. This chain uses TRBV7-3 with TRBJ1-2; 7 bases are shared with TRBD1. The germline CDR1 and CDR2 sequences are SGHTA and FQGTGA. V was pared by 1 base and J by 6 bases, with 17 bases of the junction left unmatched. CDR3 size: 18 residues. The CDR3 protein is CASSLNPGTEGALHGYTF. CDR3 in DNA: TGTGCCAGCAGCTTAAACCCTGGGACAGAGGGCGCGTTGCATGGCTACACCTTC.

J is TRBJ2-1 and V is TRBV7-9; 8 bases fit TRBD2. CDR1 is SEHNR, CDR2 FQNEAQ, per germline (reference sequence). The CDR3 length is 16 residues. J lost 10 bases, V lost 1 base, and 12 bases had no gene match. CDR3 bases: TGTGCCAGCAGCTTAGGGTCTAGCGGGTGGTCAGGGGAGCAGTTCTTC. It encodes CASSLGSSGWSGEQFF.

The chain uses TRBV28 and TRBJ1-2, with D unclear. The CDR3 contains 12 residues. CDR1 MDHEN and CDR2 SYDVKM come from the germline V gene. V lost 4 bases and J 8 bases, leaving 11 bases between the germline ends. CDR3 residues: CASSSPASGYTF. CDR3 DNA: TGTGCCAGCAGTTCCCCGGCTAGCGGCTACACCTTC.